The T cell receptor (beta chain) described here comes from a study of molecular identifiers for immune sequencing clone quantification. This clonotype was counted ten times or more. Via MiXCR, TCRdb re-called the PCR reads, giving one row per CDR3 protein. The sample yields 85,000 to 90,000 distinct CDR3 sequences, around a fifth seen once. This CDR3 has 14 residues. Germline V gene lookup returns CDR1 SGDLS and CDR2 YYNGEE. The V segment lost 2 bases and the J segment 3 bases; nucleotides outside the gene matches: 4. The sequenced sample was naive CD8+ T cells from blood, with Jurkat cell RNA spiked in. This sample's subset: FACS-sorted CD8+CD4-CCR7+CD45RA+ naive T cells. V gene TRBV9 combines with J gene TRBJ1-1; 7 positions match TRBD1. The receptor comes from a human donor in good health. Some libraries in this study had Jurkat cell RNA spiked in. In DNA, the CDR3 is TGTGCCAGCAGCGTGACAGGGCTGGACACTGAAGCTTTCTTT. Protein sequence: CASSVTGLDTEAFF.